These T cell receptor beta chains were read from a single sample in a study of cytomegalovirus exposure and HLA in healthy donors. Assay: immunoSEQ multiplex PCR; the TCRdb copy retains only in-frame clones and omits some. The sample consists of some 200,000 clones, roughly 13% of them appearing once. The sample was PBMCs. Receptors were obtained from a man between 45 and 60 years old in good health and CMV-seropositive. Both conserved end residues are part of each CDR3. The D gene is left open where the match is weak. Clone size is shown for a subset of rows, as once, few, many or a class of expanded clone.

CDR3	DNA	D	V	J	size
CASSSWGRTDTQYF	TGTGCCAGCAGTTCGTGGGGGCGGACAGATACGCAGTATTTT	-	TRBV28	TRBJ2-3	few
CASSVRETGELFF	TGCGCCAGCAGTGTGCGGGAAACCGGGGAGCTGTTTTTT	-	TRBV10-1	TRBJ2-2	-
CSGLTGLNTEAFF	TGCAGCGGGCTGACAGGGCTTAACACTGAAGCTTTCTTT	TRBD1	TRBV29-1	TRBJ1-1	-
CASSRGGSSTDTQYF	TGCGCCAGCAGCCGGGGAGGTTCTTCCACAGATACGCAGTATTTT	-	TRBV5-1	TRBJ2-3	-
CASSPPDRDTEAFF	TGTGCCAGCAGCCCCCCCGACAGGGACACTGAAGCTTTCTTT	TRBD1	TRBV7-2	TRBJ1-1	few
CSARNGGSFHF	TGCAGTGCTAGAAACGGAGGGTCCTTCCACTTT	-	TRBV20-1	TRBJ1-6	-
CASGLGLAGSYETQYF	TGTGCTAGTGGTCTGGGACTAGCGGGGTCGTACGAGACCCAGTACTTC	TRBD2	TRBV12-5	TRBJ2-5	few
CATIDSSTGGNQPQHF	TGTGCCACCATAGACAGTTCCACGGGCGGCAATCAGCCCCAGCATTTT	-	TRBV28	TRBJ1-5	-
CASRGVLAGELFF	TGTGCCAGCAGAGGAGTTTTGGCCGGGGAGCTGTTTTTT	-	TRBV6-5	TRBJ2-2	few
CASSLDILTDTQYF	TGCGCCAGCAGCTTGGACATCCTCACAGATACGCAGTATTTT	-	TRBV5-1	TRBJ2-3	-
CASRDFREQFF	TGCGCCAGCCGAGACTTTCGGGAGCAGTTCTTC	-	TRBV5-1	TRBJ2-1	-
CASSPRTGDYEQYF	TGCGCCAGCAGCCCCCGGACAGGGGATTACGAGCAGTACTTC	TRBD1	TRBV5-1	TRBJ2-7	-
CASSLPTGLNTEAFF	TGCGCCAGCAGCCTTCCCACAGGACTGAACACTGAAGCTTTCTTT	-	TRBV4-1	TRBJ1-1	few
CAISAGPAYEQYF	TGTGCCATCAGTGCGGGTCCCGCCTACGAGCAGTACTTC	-	TRBV10-3	TRBJ2-7	few
CASSTKEGYTQYF	TGTGCCAGTAGTACCAAGGAGGGTTATACGCAGTATTTT	-	TRBV19	TRBJ2-3	-
CSVEDLLAGAGNEQFF	TGCAGCGTTGAAGACCTGCTAGCGGGGGCGGGGAATGAGCAGTTCTTC	TRBD2	TRBV29-1	TRBJ2-1	-
CASKRVGGPDTQYF	TGTGCCAGCAAAAGAGTGGGGGGGCCAGATACGCAGTATTTT	-	TRBV6-1	TRBJ2-3	few
CASSPGSGGSSNQPQHF	TGTGCCAGCTCACCGGGGTCAGGGGGTTCCAGCAATCAGCCCCAGCATTTT	TRBD1	TRBV18	TRBJ1-5	-
CASSFKGSGNTIYF	TGTGCCAGCAGCTTTAAGGGGTCTGGAAACACCATATATTTT	-	TRBV7-9	TRBJ1-3	-
CASSEGWIRYRVYGYTF	TGTGCCAGCAGCGAAGGGTGGATTCGGTACAGGGTCTATGGCTACACCTTC	-	TRBV14	TRBJ1-2	few
CAWTPHRLYGYTF	TGTGCCTGGACTCCACACAGGCTGTATGGCTACACCTTC	-	TRBV30	TRBJ1-2	-
CASSQDSGTGQIYEQFF	TGCGCCAGCAGCCAAGATAGTGGGACCGGACAGATCTATGAGCAGTTCTTC	-	TRBV4-3	TRBJ2-1	-
CASSPYGTWGYTF	TGTGCCAGCAGCCCTTACGGGACATGGGGCTACACCTTC	-	TRBV7-9	TRBJ1-2	once
CASSPLGEGSQPQHF	TGTGCCAGCTCACCTCTCGGGGAGGGAAGTCAGCCCCAGCATTTT	-	TRBV18	TRBJ1-5	few
CASRTSGGSRNIQYF	TGTGCCAGCAGAACTAGCGGGGGCTCAAGAAACATTCAGTACTTC	TRBD2	TRBV2	TRBJ2-4	few
CASSLEAGTYTDTQYF	TGTGCCAGCAGCTTGGAAGCGGGGACTTACACAGATACGCAGTATTTT	TRBD2	TRBV5-6	TRBJ2-3	-
CASSQEKPGQGVGYTF	TGCGCCAGCAGCCAGGAAAAACCGGGACAGGGGGTTGGCTACACCTTC	TRBD1	TRBV4-3	TRBJ1-2	few
CATRKDSNRWEPQHF	TGTGCCACCAGGAAGGACTCAAATAGGTGGGAGCCCCAGCATTTT	-	TRBV19	TRBJ1-5	few
CASSWGFGAGDEAFF	TGCGCCAGCAGCTGGGGCTTTGGGGCAGGCGATGAAGCTTTCTTT	-	TRBV5-1	TRBJ1-1	few
CASSRHGNTIYF	TGTGCCAGCAGCAGACACGGAAACACCATATATTTT	-	TRBV7-9	TRBJ1-3	few
CASSTRTGVFMASGANVLTF	TGCGCCAGCAGCACCCGGACAGGGGTCTTTATGGCCTCTGGGGCCAACGTCCTGACTTTC	TRBD1	TRBV5-1	TRBJ2-6	-
CASSAGGVRGYTF	TGTGCCAGCAGCGCCGGGGGGGTGCGTGGCTACACCTTC	-	TRBV9	TRBJ1-2	few
CASRATSSSYEQYF	TGTGCCAGCAGGGCGACATCTTCTTCCTACGAGCAGTACTTC	-	TRBV6-5	TRBJ2-7	few
CASSLKRTGDTEAFF	TGTGCCAGCAGCTTAAAGAGAACGGGGGACACTGAAGCTTTCTTT	-	TRBV7-9	TRBJ1-1	-
CASRPDRGNGYTF	TGTGCCAGCAGGCCAGACAGGGGAAACGGCTACACCTTC	TRBD1	TRBV2	TRBJ1-2	few
CASSPLVVDTEAFF	TGTGCCAGCAGCCCCTTGGTTGTAGACACTGAAGCTTTCTTT	-	TRBV9	TRBJ1-1	few
CASRYRERTGELFF	TGTGCCAGTAGGTATCGGGAGCGGACCGGGGAGCTGTTTTTT	-	TRBV19	TRBJ2-2	-
CASSSTGSGELFF	TGTGCCAGCAGCAGCACAGGGTCCGGGGAGCTGTTTTTT	-	TRBV7-7	TRBJ2-2	-
CASSSGQGNTEAFF	TGTGCCAGCAGCTCGGGACAGGGGAACACTGAAGCTTTCTTT	TRBD1	TRBV5-4	TRBJ1-1	-
CASSIDSAVTDTQYF	TGCGCCAGCAGCATCGATAGCGCCGTCACAGATACGCAGTATTTT	-	TRBV4-3	TRBJ2-3	few
CSVETDSTEAFF	TGCAGCGTAGAAACAGATTCCACTGAAGCTTTCTTT	-	TRBV29-1	TRBJ1-1	-
CASSLAGAPVFF	TGTGCCAGCAGCTTAGCGGGGGCCCCTGTATTCTTC	-	TRBV7-3	TRBJ2-1	-
CASSLGQIQETQYF	TGTGCCAGCAGCTTGGGACAGATCCAAGAGACCCAGTACTTC	-	TRBV5-4	TRBJ2-5	few
CASSTLGQQANYGYTF	TGTGCCAGCAGTACCCTGGGACAGCAAGCTAACTATGGCTACACCTTC	TRBD1	TRBV27	TRBJ1-2	-
CASSDTGGNTEAFF	TGTGCCAGCAGCGACACCGGAGGGAACACTGAAGCTTTCTTT	-	TRBV9	TRBJ1-1	-